This entry lists 26 T cell receptor beta chains sequenced from one sample in a study of cytomegalovirus exposure and HLA in healthy donors. Measured with immunoSEQ multiplex PCR; TCRdb has only the in-frame clones, and not every one. The table includes about 160,000 clones, around four fifths detected once. Sequencing was performed on PBMCs. These receptors were taken from a man aged 30 to 39 in good health and CMV-seropositive.

This clone was seen a handful of times. The rearrangement joins TRBV30 to TRBJ2-7, with 7 bases identical to TRBD1. The CDR3 spans 12 residues. Germline CDR1 is GTSNPN and CDR2 is SVGIG (reference sequence). V dropped 2 bases and J dropped 5; count of bases not matched to a gene: 3. CDR3 coding DNA: TGTGCCTGGAGTTGGGACAGAGACGAGCAGTACTTC. Protein: CAWSWDRDEQYF.

The J gene is TRBJ1-1, the V gene TRBV7-3, with 9 bases lining up with TRBD1. The length of the CDR3 is 15 residues. Germline V gene data show CDR1 as SGHTA and CDR2 as FQGTGA. Trimming took 0 bases from V and 5 from J; bases not matched to a gene: 4. This CDR3 is CASSLTDRGRTEAFF. The DNA for the CDR3 is TGTGCCAGCAGCTTAACGGACAGGGGTCGTACTGAAGCTTTCTTT.

The chain is built from TRBV29-1 and TRBJ2-3, with TRBD1 identical over 12 bases. Losses at the gene ends were 3 bases for V and 3 bases for J; bases not matched to a gene: 4. Germline CDR1 is SQVTM and CDR2 is ANQGSEA. This CDR3 comprises 15 residues. The CDR3 nucleotides are TGCAGCGTTGACGGGGGACAGGGGGCGACAGATACGCAGTATTTT. This sequence encodes CSVDGGQGATDTQYF.

V is TRBV6-1 and J is TRBJ2-7, with D perhaps TRBD2 (6 bases). This CDR3 has 13 residues. V shed 3 bases and J shed 5 bases, with 11 bases lying between them. The germline V gene has CDR1 MNHNS and CDR2 SASEGT. Here the CDR3 reads CASSEEREDEQYF. In DNA form, the CDR3 reads TGTGCCAGCAGTGAGGAGAGGGAGGACGAGCAGTACTTC.

CDR3 in amino acids: CASSLGTGAWGYTF. For the CDR3, the DNA is TGTGCCAGCAGCTTAGGGACAGGGGCTTGGGGCTACACCTTC. The V call is TRBV7-8, the J call TRBJ1-2; 9 bases agree with TRBD1. The CDR3 contains 14 residues. Germline CDR1 reads SGHVS; CDR2 reads FQNEAQ. V was pared by 1 base and J by 8 bases, with 5 bases of the junction left unmatched.

The chain has TRBV2 and TRBJ1-4; D possibly corresponds to TRBD1 (5 bases). The CDR3 totals 15 residues. V was clipped by 4 bases and J by 5 bases, with 14 bases between them. Germline V gene sequence: CDR1 SNHLY, CDR2 FYNNEI. The CDR3 bases are TGTGCCAGCAGTGCTAAGGTTGGGGGGAATGAAAAACTGTTTTTT. Its translation is CASSAKVGGNEKLFF.

This clone was picked up one time. J is TRBJ2-1 and V is TRBV4-3, with 15 bases matching TRBD2. Germline lookup yields CDR1 LGHNA and CDR2 YSLEER. This CDR3 contains 21 residues. J was trimmed by 1 base and V by 6 bases; bases with no gene match: 16. The CDR3 region is CASSQFNHGLAGGDSYNEQFF. As DNA, the CDR3 is TGCGCCAGCAGTCAATTTAACCACGGACTAGCGGGGGGGGATTCCTACAATGAGCAGTTCTTC.

The J gene is TRBJ2-1, the V gene TRBV4-3; D gene uncertain. The CDR3 runs 16 residues. CDR1 is LGHNA, CDR2 YSLEER, per germline. With 0 bases removed from V and 6 bases from J, the gap between germline ends came to 15 bases. In nucleotides, the CDR3 is TGCGCCAGCAGCCAAGAGGTGGCATCAAAACCCAATGAGCAGTTCTTC. Its protein is CASSQEVASKPNEQFF.

The rearrangement links TRBV19 to TRBJ1-2, with 10 bases fitting TRBD1. This CDR3 region has 16 residues. J gave up 4 bases and V 5 bases, and 10 bases lay outside the gene matches. CDR1 is LNHDA and CDR2 is SQIVND in the germline V gene (reference sequence). As DNA, the CDR3 is TGTGCCAGTAGTCTCCGCTCCGGGACAGGGGCCTATGGCTACACCTTC. Its translation: CASSLRSGTGAYGYTF. Full variable domain (rest looked up from reference TRBV19 and TRBJ1-2): DGGITQSPKYLFRKEGQNVTLSCEQNLNHDAMYWYRQDPGQGLRLIYYSQIVNDFQKGDIAEGYSVSREKKESFPLTVTSAQKNPTAFYLCASSLRSGTGAYGYTFGSGTRLTVV.

The genes are TRBV21-1 and TRBJ2-1; the table's D call, TRBD2, was not checked against the DNA. TRBV21-1 is marked as a pseudogene. The CDR3 covers 15 residues. CDR3 in amino acids: CASSNGGGQNNEQFF. DNA for the CDR3: TGTGCCAGCAGCAACGGGGGGGGCCAGAACAATGAGCAGTTCTTC.

This clone has more than one count but fewer than ten. The chain employs TRBV7-6 and TRBJ2-3; 11 bases are a match to TRBD2. The CDR3 is 15 residues long. Germline CDR1 SGHVS, CDR2 FNYEAQ. The V gene end was trimmed by 5 bases and the J gene end by 6 bases; junction bases not matched to a gene: 7. The CDR3 sequence is CASSSSGGAGDTQYF. DNA of the CDR3: TGTGCCAGCAGCAGTAGCGGGGGGGCAGGGGATACGCAGTATTTT.

The V and J genes are TRBV7-8 and TRBJ1-1; 8 bases map to TRBD1. V lost 1 base and J lost 1; bases outside the gene matches: 14. Germline assignment: CDR1 SGHVS and CDR2 FQNEAQ. This CDR3 comprises 19 residues. The CDR3 spells CASSLDSTGTGIPNTEAFF. The CDR3, as DNA: TGTGCCAGCAGCTTAGATAGTACGGGGACAGGAATACCGAACACTGAAGCTTTCTTT.

Only one count was recorded for this clone. V usage is TRBV9 and J usage is TRBJ2-1; D is unclear. Germline lookup yields CDR1 SGDLS and CDR2 YYNGEE. The CDR3 runs 16 residues. The germline V and J ends were trimmed by 2 bases and 0 bases, with 12 bases remaining between them. The CDR3 here is CASSVGGLSSYNEQFF. In DNA form, the CDR3 reads TGTGCCAGCAGCGTCGGTGGGCTAAGCTCCTACAATGAGCAGTTCTTC. The entire variable domain, with the rest obtained from reference TRBV9 and TRBJ2-1, is as follows: DSGVTQTPKHLITATGQRVTLRCSPRSGDLSVYWYQQSLDQGLQFLIQYYNGEERAKGNILERFSAQQFPDLHSELNLSSLELGDSALYFCASSVGGLSSYNEQFFGPGTRLTVL.

This chain joins TRBV14 and TRBJ1-1, with D unclear. The CDR3 length is 16 residues. Per the germline V gene, CDR1 is SGHDN and CDR2 is FVKESK. Trimming shortened V by 6 bases and J by 8 bases, and 25 bases separated the two germline ends. The CDR3 sequence: CASRKSGFRLDSEAFF. The CDR3 bases are TGTGCCAGCAGGAAAAGCGGGTTTCGGCTAGATTCAGAAGCTTTCTTT.

There are a few counts of this clone. V usage is TRBV4-3 and J usage is TRBJ2-7; 7 bases match TRBD1. This CDR3 has 13 residues. CDR1 is LGHNA, CDR2 YSLEER, per germline. V trimming: 0 bases; J trimming: 8 bases; junction bases outside the gene matches: 4. The CDR3 sequence: CASSQDRDRKQYF. The CDR3 DNA is TGCGCCAGCAGCCAAGATCGGGACAGAAAGCAGTACTTC.

The V gene is TRBV6-5, the J gene TRBJ2-7; 10 bases agree with TRBD1. The CDR3 length is 14 residues. Per the germline V gene, CDR1 is MNHEY and CDR2 is SVGAGI. The V segment lost 0 bases and the J segment 5 bases; nucleotides outside the gene matches: 1. Here the CDR3 DNA reads TGTGCCAGCAGTTACTCCGGGACAGGGGACGAGCAGTACTTC. Translating gives CASSYSGTGDEQYF.

This rearrangement joins TRBV6-5 to TRBJ2-1, with TRBD2 identical over 8 bases. V shed 6 bases and J 5 bases; nucleotides not matched to a gene: 9. In germline, CDR1 is MNHEY, CDR2 SVGAGI. This CDR3 is 15 amino acids long. This chain's CDR3 is CASSQYGGANNEQFF. The CDR3 nucleotides are TGTGCCAGCAGCCAATACGGGGGGGCCAACAATGAGCAGTTCTTC.

This sequence joins TRBV5-4 and TRBJ1-6; 8 bases align to TRBD1. This CDR3 has 14 amino acids. The germline V gene encodes CDR1 SGHNT and CDR2 YYREEE (reference sequence). V was clipped by 1 base and J by 6 bases; unmatched bases: 0. CDR3 coding DNA: TGTGCCAGCAGCTTGACAGGGGGTAATTCACCCCTCCACTTT. Translating gives CASSLTGGNSPLHF.

The J gene is TRBJ2-1, the V gene TRBV7-2; 12 bases match TRBD2. The CDR3 is made up of 17 amino acids. V dropped 0 bases and J dropped 6; count of bases not matched to a gene: 6. The germline V gene has CDR1 SGHTA and CDR2 FQGNSA. The CDR3 sequence: CASSLALAGGLFNEQFF. CDR3 in DNA: TGTGCCAGCAGCTTAGCGCTAGCGGGGGGGCTATTCAATGAGCAGTTCTTC.

CDR3 DNA sequence: TGTGCCAGCAGCGCGTCGGGGGATCAGCCCCAGCATTTT. It codes for CASSASGDQPQHF. The rearrangement uses TRBV7-3 and TRBJ1-5; TRBD1 is a possible D gene (5 bases). CDR3 length: 13 residues. Trimming removed 5 bases from V and 5 bases from J, with 10 bases in between. The germline gives CDR1 SGHTA, CDR2 FQGTGA.

The V and J genes are TRBV9 and TRBJ1-2; D not resolved. Between the trimmed V and J ends, which lost 0 bases and 4 bases, there was a span of 10 bases. The CDR3 extends over 14 amino acids. CDR1 is SGDLS and CDR2 is YYNGEE in the germline V gene. The CDR3 bases are TGTGCCAGCAGCGTAGCATCAGGAAGCTATGGCTACACCTTC. This gives the protein CASSVASGSYGYTF.

The chain joins TRBV7-8 to TRBJ2-1; perhaps TRBD2 as D (6 bases). Trimming took 1 base from V and 9 from J, leaving 16 bases between them. The CDR3 has 15 amino acids. The germline gives CDR1 SGHVS, CDR2 FQNEAQ. CDR3 nucleotide sequence: TGTGCCAGCAGCTTAGAGGCTCCAGGGCGGGGTGAGCAGTTCTTC. Translation gives CASSLEAPGRGEQFF. The full variable domain, rest sourced from reference TRBV7-8 and TRBJ2-1, is GAGVSQSPRYKVAKRGQDVALRCDPISGHVSLFWYQQALGQGPEFLTYFQNEAQLDKSGLPSDRFFAERPEGSVSTLKIQRTQQEDSAVYLCASSLEAPGRGEQFFGPGTRLTVL.

The gene calls are TRBV5-1 and TRBJ2-6; maybe TRBD1 (6 bases). The V end was cut by 5 bases, the J end by 2 bases, with 17 bases between. CDR1 and CDR2 (germline): SGHRS, YFSETQ. The CDR3 length is 17 residues. For the CDR3, the DNA is TGCGCCAGCAGAAAGGGACAACCCAACCCTGGGGCCAACGTCCTGACTTTC. Translated, it gives CASRKGQPNPGANVLTF.

The CDR3 coding sequence is TGCGCCAGCAGCCAAGGTGGTGGGGGGACTAGCGGGGGTGGGGAGACCCAGTACTTC. As protein: CASSQGGGGTSGGGETQYF. The genes are TRBV4-1 and TRBJ2-5; TRBD2 aligns across 14 bases. The CDR3 is 19 amino acids. V lost 1 base and J lost 5; bases outside the gene matches: 12. CDR1 and CDR2 (germline): MGHRA, YSYEKL.

The CDR3 region is CASSQTGPETQYF. The CDR3 DNA reads as TGTGCCAGCAGCCAGACAGGGCCAGAGACCCAGTACTTC. The chain links TRBV7-9 to TRBJ2-5, with 7 bases lining up with TRBD1. After removal of 5 bases from V and 4 bases from J, the junction contained 4 bases not matched to a gene. Looked up from germline, CDR1 is SEHNR and CDR2 is FQNEAQ (reference sequence). The CDR3 runs 13 residues.

This clone was recorded only once. V usage is TRBV7-9 and J usage is TRBJ1-2; D not certain. The CDR3 is 15 residues long. The germline CDR1 and CDR2 sequences are SEHNR and FQNEAQ (reference sequence). V dropped 0 bases and J dropped 5 bases, with 13 bases sitting between them. CDR3 residues: CASSLAPGTDYGYTF. The CDR3 DNA follows: TGTGCCAGCAGCTTAGCGCCGGGAACAGATTATGGCTACACCTTC.